This T cell receptor beta chain was recorded in a study of OX40 agonist ivuxolimab in advanced cancers. Study-wide background: The diagnoses of dose-escalation patients were hepatocellular carcinoma, melanoma, renal cell or head and neck cancer.

The assay was immunoSEQ multiplex PCR, and TCRdb's table has in-frame clones only and misses some. The top ten clones hold 3.5% to 4.5% of a sample with tens of thousands of clones, less than 85% of them seen once. There are 13 residues in the CDR3. V was pared by 6 bases and J by 6 bases, with 12 bases between. Per germline, CDR1 MNHEY and CDR2 SVGAGI. Points from the study as a whole: The study did not work out the antigen specificity of the expanded peripheral T cells.

Concerning this clone itself: Its antigen is not known.

The origin of this receptor is an adult with an advanced solid tumor such as melanoma, head and neck, liver or kidney cancer. The genes are TRBV6-5 and TRBJ1-5; D perhaps matches TRBD1 (5 bases). The sample here was CD4+ or CD8+ T cells sorted from blood, taken in a trial of the OX40 agonist ivuxolimab. CDR3 region: CASSPGQVQPQHF. The CDR3 DNA reads TGTGCCAGCAGCCCCGGACAAGTTCAGCCCCAGCATTTT.